One sample yielded the 32 T cell receptor beta chains listed below, sequenced in a study of PD-1 blockade in classical Hodgkin lymphoma. Generated by immunoSEQ multiplex PCR, the TCRdb table keeps only in-frame clones and is missing some. The sample includes 55,000 to 65,000 clones, roughly nine tenths of them seen just once. Autologous stem cell transplantation was followed by relapse in every patient, and brentuximab vedotin exposure varied. The sample in question was peripheral blood mononuclear cells (PBMCs), obtained at baseline. These receptor sequences come from a human donor with classical Hodgkin lymphoma.

The chain recombines TRBV20-1 with TRBJ2-7, with D tentatively TRBD1 or TRBD2 (5 bases each). Trimming removed 1 base from V and 6 bases from J, with 7 bases in between. Looked up from germline, CDR1 is DFQATT and CDR2 is SNEGSKA (reference sequence). CDR3 size: 11 residues. In nucleotides, the CDR3 is TGCAGTGCTAGAGGTGGGGGCGAGCAGTACTTC. Its translation is CSARGGGEQYF.

The gene calls are TRBV7-3 and TRBJ1-3; D remains unclear. The CDR3 runs 14 residues. Per germline, CDR1 SGHTA and CDR2 FQGTGA. The germline V and J ends were trimmed by 2 bases and 0 bases, with 5 bases remaining between them. CDR3 protein: CASSLLGSGNTIYF. CDR3 coding DNA: TGTGCCAGCAGCTTATTGGGCTCTGGAAACACCATATATTTT.

The gene calls are TRBV6-6 and TRBJ2-1; D ambiguous. CDR3 length: 16 amino acids. V lost 0 bases to trimming and J lost 5 bases, with 14 bases between them. The germline V gene has CDR1 MNHNY and CDR2 SVGAGI (reference sequence). DNA of the CDR3: TGTGCCAGCAGTTACTCGAACTTCGTCGCAGACAATGAGCAGTTCTTC. It is translated as CASSYSNFVADNEQFF.

V and J are TRBV9 and TRBJ2-1; TRBD2 matches 14 bases. Germline trimming cut 9 bases from V and 7 bases from J; bases unmatched to any gene: 9. The CDR3 sequence is 15 residues long. The germline gives CDR1 SGDLS, CDR2 YYNGEE. The CDR3 loop is CATSTSGGAGNEQFF. CDR3 sequence (DNA): TGTGCCACCTCGACTAGCGGGGGGGCAGGGAATGAGCAGTTCTTC.

This clone came up once. This chain links TRBV19 with TRBJ1-2; D ambiguous. This CDR3 is 12 amino acids long. The germline V gene has CDR1 LNHDA and CDR2 SQIVND (reference sequence). The ends were cut back, 5 bases at V and 4 bases at J, with 8 bases in the middle. This CDR3 reads CASSQTPYGYTF. The CDR3 nucleotides read TGTGCCAGTAGTCAGACACCCTATGGCTACACCTTC.

This clone was detected only once. V usage is TRBV4-2 and J usage is TRBJ2-7; 8 bases align to TRBD2. The CDR3 spans 15 residues. CDR1 is LGHNA, CDR2 YNFKEQ, per germline. V trimming: 2 bases; J trimming: 4 bases; junction bases outside the gene matches: 7. The CDR3 spells CASSQYGGEIYEQYF. CDR3 in DNA: TGTGCCAGCAGCCAATACGGGGGGGAGATTTACGAGCAGTACTTC.

The rearrangement links TRBV6-6 to TRBJ2-3, with D tentatively TRBD2 (5 bases). In germline, CDR1 is MNHNY, CDR2 SVGAGI (reference sequence). Trimming left V 4 bases short and J 4 bases short, with 9 bases between. This CDR3 is 13 amino acids long. Here the CDR3 reads CASSSTRADTQYF. The DNA for the CDR3 is TGTGCCAGCAGTTCGACGAGGGCAGATACGCAGTATTTT.

The rearrangement links TRBV19 to TRBJ1-2, with 12 bases matching TRBD1. The CDR3 extends over 14 amino acids. The J segment lost 7 bases and the V segment lost 4 bases, leaving 4 bases of the junction unmatched. The germline V gene has CDR1 LNHDA and CDR2 SQIVND (reference sequence). CDR3 amino acids: CASSSGTGGIGYTF. CDR3 sequence (DNA): TGTGCCAGTAGTAGTGGGACAGGGGGCATTGGCTACACCTTC.

The chain combines TRBV7-2 with TRBJ2-5; 8 bases match TRBD1. The germline V gene has CDR1 SGHTA and CDR2 FQGNSA. The J segment lost 5 bases and the V segment lost 5 bases, leaving 7 bases of the junction unmatched. The CDR3 extends over 14 amino acids. The CDR3 nucleotides read TGTGCCAGCAGCCGCGGACAGGGTGGGGAGACCCAGTACTTC. It specifies CASSRGQGGETQYF.

This clone was picked up one time. The rearrangement links TRBV6-5 to TRBJ1-2; D possibly corresponds to TRBD1 (6 bases). Trimming took off 3 bases at V and 0 bases at J, with 14 bases between the two ends. The germline gives CDR1 MNHEY, CDR2 SVGAGI. The CDR3 runs to 16 residues. CDR3 region: CASSYYRAGTNYGYTF. CDR3 bases: TGTGCCAGCAGTTATTACAGGGCGGGGACTAACTATGGCTACACCTTC.

This chain uses TRBV10-3 with TRBJ1-2; possibly TRBD1 for D (6 bases). Between the trimmed V and J ends, which lost 6 bases and 8 bases, there was a span of 19 bases. Germline-derived CDR1 and CDR2 are ENHRY and SYGVKD. The CDR3 runs to 14 residues. The CDR3 DNA reads as TGTGCCATCAGGGGAGCAGGGGACCCTTGGGGCTACACCTTC. Residues: CAIRGAGDPWGYTF.

In nucleotides, the CDR3 is TGTGCCAGCAGCAAAAACATGGGCGACACTGAAGCTTTCTTT. Protein product: CASSKNMGDTEAFF. The chain is built from TRBV28 and TRBJ1-1; no clear D. V was pared by 6 bases and J by 3 bases, with 14 bases between. The CDR3 has 14 residues. CDR1 and CDR2 (germline): MDHEN, SYDVKM.

The chain couples TRBV6-1 to TRBJ1-2; a possible D gene is TRBD1 (5 bases). CDR1 is MNHNS, CDR2 SASEGT, per germline. The ends were cut back, 6 bases at V and 2 bases at J, with 10 bases in the middle. This CDR3 comprises 13 residues. DNA of the CDR3: TGTGCCAGCAGCTCCGGGACCAACTATGGCTACACCTTC. Translated, it gives CASSSGTNYGYTF.

This chain joins TRBV6-5 and TRBJ2-5; D is perhaps TRBD2 (6 bases). Germline CDR1 MNHEY, CDR2 SVGAGI. The CDR3 loop spans 13 amino acids. Between the trimmed V and J ends, which lost 5 bases and 9 bases, there was a span of 16 bases. CDR3 DNA sequence: TGTGCCAGCAGTAGGAGCGGGCGGGTGGCCCAGTACTTC. It codes for CASSRSGRVAQYF.

This rearrangement joins TRBV7-9 to TRBJ2-1; TRBD2 matches 15 bases. The V gene's germline CDR1 is SEHNR and CDR2 FQNEAQ (reference sequence). Losses at the gene ends were 2 bases for V and 7 bases for J; bases not matched to a gene: 6. This CDR3 has 17 amino acids. The CDR3 DNA reads as TGTGCCAGCAGCTTATTCGGACTAGCGGGGGGGCCTAATGAGCAGTTCTTC. It codes for CASSLFGLAGGPNEQFF. The complete variable domain, with remaining parts taken from reference TRBV7-9 and TRBJ2-1, reads DTGVSQNPRHKITKRGQNVTFRCDPISEHNRLYWYRQTLGQGPEFLTYFQNEAQLEKSRLLSDRFSAERPKGSFSTLEIQRTEQGDSAMYLCASSLFGLAGGPNEQFFGPGTRLTVL.

The chain links TRBV11-3 to TRBJ2-7; 8 bases are shared with TRBD1. The J segment lost 5 bases and the V segment lost 8 bases, leaving 11 bases of the junction unmatched. This CDR3 comprises 14 residues. Germline V gene data show CDR1 as SGHNT and CDR2 as YENEEA. The chain's CDR3 is CASSLGRGLDEQYF. CDR3 DNA sequence: TGTGCCAGCTCGCTTGGCAGGGGGCTCGACGAGCAGTACTTC.

The genes are TRBV28 and TRBJ1-1, with 9 bases identical to TRBD1. Trimming cost V 7 bases and J 6 bases; bases outside gene matches: 12. The germline CDR1 and CDR2 sequences are MDHEN and SYDVKM. CDR3 length equals 15 residues. CDR3 DNA: TGTGCCAGCAACCCCGGGACAGGGATTAAGGCTGAAGCTTTCTTT. It is translated as CASNPGTGIKAEAFF.

The CDR3 here is CASSNRGGGNEQFF. In DNA form, the CDR3 reads TGTGCCAGCAGTAACCGGGGAGGGGGTAATGAGCAGTTCTTC. J is TRBJ2-1 and V is TRBV6-6, with D tentatively TRBD2 (7 bases). CDR1 is MNHNY and CDR2 is SVGAGI in the germline V gene (reference sequence). There are 14 residues in the CDR3. Trimming stripped 5 bases from V and 7 bases from J, with 15 bases between.

This clone is a singleton in its sample. V is TRBV5-1 and J is TRBJ1-4; D unresolved. The ends were cut back, 4 bases at V and 5 bases at J, with 18 bases in the middle. Germline loops: CDR1 SGHRS, CDR2 YFSETQ. There are 16 residues in the CDR3. CDR3 sequence: CASSMASGSGNEKLFF. In DNA, the CDR3 is TGCGCCAGCAGCATGGCATCCGGGTCGGGAAATGAAAAACTGTTTTTT.

The chain recombines TRBV6-6 with TRBJ2-1; D possibly corresponds to TRBD2 (5 bases). Trimming pared 5 bases from V and 7 bases from J, leaving 6 bases between. This CDR3 is built from 11 residues. From germline, CDR1 is MNHNY and CDR2 SVGAGI (reference sequence). The CDR3 sequence is CASSERNEQFF. CDR3 in DNA: TGTGCCAGCAGTGAGCGGAATGAGCAGTTCTTC.

This sequence joins TRBV10-3 and TRBJ2-7; TRBD2 might be the D (6 bases). Germline CDR1 ENHRY, CDR2 SYGVKD. The CDR3 runs 16 residues. V lost 3 bases and J lost 0, with 15 bases in between. The CDR3 bases are TGTGCCATCAGTGATCCCCTAAGGGGACTCTCCTACGAGCAGTACTTC. Its translation: CAISDPLRGLSYEQYF.

The chain uses TRBV6-1 and TRBJ2-2, with TRBD2 matching 7 bases. CDR1 and CDR2 from the germline V gene are MNHNS and SASEGT. V shed 3 bases, J shed 5 bases, and the junction held 6 bases outside the gene matches. This CDR3 spans 15 amino acids. The CDR3 spells CASSDLSGGTGELFF. CDR3 sequence (DNA): TGTGCCAGCAGTGATCTCTCCGGGGGGACCGGGGAGCTGTTTTTT.

The chain has TRBV30 and TRBJ1-1; the D is unclear. CDR1 is GTSNPN, CDR2 SVGIG, per germline (reference sequence). This CDR3 is 13 amino acids long. With 0 bases removed from V and 5 bases from J, the gap between germline ends came to 10 bases. CDR3 sequence: CAWSVRSGTEAFF. Here the CDR3 DNA reads TGTGCCTGGAGTGTACGGTCGGGGACTGAAGCTTTCTTT.

The chain joins TRBV27 to TRBJ2-3; D unresolved. The V and J ends lost 1 base and 4 bases respectively, with 9 bases between them. Looked up from germline, CDR1 is MNHEY and CDR2 is SMNVEV (reference sequence). This CDR3 spans 14 amino acids. CDR3 coding DNA: TGTGCCAGCAGTTTATTCGGCGACGCAGATACGCAGTATTTT. This sequence encodes CASSLFGDADTQYF.

The chain is built from TRBV30 and TRBJ2-7; D remains ambiguous. Germline V gene lookup returns CDR1 GTSNPN and CDR2 SVGIG (reference sequence). CDR3 size: 11 residues. V was trimmed by 4 bases and J by 5 bases, leaving 9 bases between them. The CDR3 spells CAWTGLNEQYF. The CDR3 coding sequence is TGTGCCTGGACCGGTTTGAACGAGCAGTACTTC. Full variable domain (outside the CDR3, taken from reference TRBV30 and TRBJ2-7): SQTIHQWPATLVQPVGSPLSLECTVEGTSNPNLYWYRQAAGRGLQLLFYSVGIGQISSEVPQNLSASRPQDRQFILSSKKLLLSDSGFYLCAWTGLNEQYFGPGTRLTVT.

The chain uses TRBV27 and TRBJ2-1; weak D call: TRBD1 (5 bases). Trimming left V 3 bases short and J 10 bases short, with 22 bases between. The length of the CDR3 is 16 residues. Germline V lookup: CDR1 MNHEY, CDR2 SMNVEV (reference sequence). CDR3 sequence reads: CASSFLLGQGIREQFF. The CDR3 DNA reads TGTGCCAGCAGTTTTCTCCTCGGGCAGGGAATTAGGGAGCAGTTCTTC.

The genes are TRBV9 and TRBJ2-2, with D hard to call. V was shortened by 0 bases and J by 7 bases, with 4 bases between the two germline ends. The CDR3 spans 12 residues. Germline-derived CDR1 and CDR2 are SGDLS and YYNGEE. The CDR3 nucleotides are TGTGCCAGCAGCGTAGTCGGCGGGGAGCTGTTTTTT. It yields the protein CASSVVGGELFF.

The chain joins TRBV29-1 to TRBJ2-5; D possibly corresponds to TRBD2 (5 bases). This CDR3 region has 14 residues. Trimming stripped 2 bases from V and 0 bases from J, with 10 bases between. The V gene's germline CDR1 is SQVTM and CDR2 ANQGSEA. The CDR3, as DNA: TGCAGCGTTGAATGGTGGGAGTACCAAGAGACCCAGTACTTC. It is translated as CSVEWWEYQETQYF.

Note on this clone: One junction end does not reproduce the germline sequence, and a read error may be involved. J is TRBJ2-2 and V is TRBV7-7; TRBD1 is a possible D gene (6 bases). Germline V gene data show CDR1 as SSHAT and CDR2 as FNYEAQ (reference sequence). There are 16 residues in the CDR3. The CDR3 DNA reads as TGTGCTAGCAGCCCGCCGGGACACTGGAACACCGGGGAGCTGTTTTTT. As protein: CASSPPGHWNTGELFF.

CDR3 sequence (DNA): TGTGCCAGTATAACTAGCGGGGCCCGGACGACCGGGGAGCTGTTTTTT. Amino acids: CASITSGARTTGELFF. The chain employs TRBV19 and TRBJ2-2; TRBD2 matches 10 bases. Germline-derived CDR1 and CDR2 are LNHDA and SQIVND (reference sequence). V was clipped by 7 bases and J by 5 bases; unmatched bases: 10. The CDR3 totals 16 residues.

The rearrangement uses TRBV9 and TRBJ2-2; D is undetermined. V shed 1 base and J shed 1 base, with 8 bases lying between them. Germline CDR1 and CDR2: SGDLS and YYNGEE. CDR3 length: 15 amino acids. The CDR3 bases are TGTGCCAGCAGCGTACACCGGCTGAACACCGGGGAGCTGTTTTTT. This gives the protein CASSVHRLNTGELFF. Together with reference TRBV9 and TRBJ2-2, the CDR3 gives the full variable domain: DSGVTQTPKHLITATGQRVTLRCSPRSGDLSVYWYQQSLDQGLQFLIQYYNGEERAKGNILERFSAQQFPDLHSELNLSSLELGDSALYFCASSVHRLNTGELFFGEGSRLTVL.

The chain joins TRBV7-9 to TRBJ2-7; TRBD1 matches at 9 bases. V shed 5 bases and J 4 bases; nucleotides not matched to a gene: 6. CDR3 length equals 14 residues. Germline V gene data show CDR1 as SEHNR and CDR2 as FQNEAQ (reference sequence). The CDR3 region is CASSPRDRVYEQYF. In DNA form, the CDR3 reads TGTGCCAGCAGCCCTCGGGACAGGGTTTACGAGCAGTACTTC.